This T cell receptor beta chain comes out of a study of cytomegalovirus exposure and HLA in healthy donors listed by TCRdb under 2017. About the full investigation: According to a later analysis, the roughly 120 validation repertoires were produced on the same platform as the 600 to 850 repertoires of the first cohort. The aim of the study was to test whether cataloging public T cell receptors could identify signatures of past pathogen exposure. Besides the first cohort of hundreds of subjects, a separate validation cohort made up of 90 to 150 different subjects was used. To predict cytomegalovirus infection status, the study brought together high-throughput TCR immunosequencing, statistical association of individual TCRs with disease status, and machine learning. The paper as a whole reports these results and caveats: The authors suggested that the approach could potentially be generalized to other disease states and immunological phenotypes. In the study, around 150 TCR beta chains were listed as associated with cytomegalovirus. A few of the identified cytomegalovirus-associated TCR beta chains were confirmed in vitro to be specific for cytomegalovirus antigens. Most TCR sequences were observed very rarely across donors, whereas some public TCRs were present in many individuals. The classifier was reported to diagnose cytomegalovirus status with high specificity and sensitivity in both the original cohort and the validation cohort. In a later analysis, TCRs clustered in the first cohort were found to also tend to co-occur in the 120 or so validation repertoires, with 94% of cluster scores above 0. All 120 or so repertoires were used to score co-occurrence in the validation cohort in a later analysis, because that analysis had no HLA typing for the cohort.

Libraries were built with the immunoSEQ multiplex PCR assay. The published analysis was carried out like this. To diagnose cytomegalovirus status from the catalog of TCR beta chain sequences, a statistical classification framework was built. Held by TCRdb, this immuneACCESS table contains in-frame sequences only and omits some clones. Under half of the omission traces to an unresolved V gene where checked; the cause of the rest is unknown. The V and J calls and clone size were taken over from that table, and D and trimming were inferred from the DNA. This sample is represented by 130,000 to 150,000 clones; roughly 89% of them were singletons. The top ten constitute 8% to 9.5% of the sample. Notes on this clone: This receptor's antigen is unknown. No much larger clonotype is one base removed from it; base qualities were not supplied.

V is pared back by 3 bases and J by 1 base, with 11 bases lying between the germline termini. The cysteine opens and the phenylalanine closes a CDR3 of 15 amino acids. CDR3 DNA only is kept here, 45 bases in frame from base 1. For CDR1 and CDR2, the germline V gene lists KGHSH and LQKENI. The donors were included in the validation cohort of 120 subjects, a group kept apart from the 666-subject first cohort. The clonotype comes from a young woman in good health and CMV-seropositive. Recombination joined TRBV18 with TRBJ2-3; a tentative D match to TRBD2 spans 5 bases. The source material was PBMCs. The base sequence is TGTGCCAGCTCACCGAGGGCGAGTCGCACAGATACGCAGTATTTT. Translation gives CASSPRASRTDTQYF. Joined to the reference TRBV18 and TRBJ2-3 proteins, this CDR3 gives the full variable domain: NAGVMQNPRHLVRRRGQEARLRCSPMKGHSHVYWYRQLPEEGLKFMVYLQKENIIDESGMPKERFSAEFPKEGPSILRIQQVVRGDSAAYFCASSPRASRTDTQYFGPGTRLTVL.